This TCR beta chain was retrieved from a study of vaccination and CD4 T cells after COVID-19. Study details: The post-vaccine samples came a median 72 days after dose two (range 14 to 241).

Sequencing of cultured CD4+ T cell DNA used the Oncomine TCR Beta short-read assay. One entry per CDR3 protein results from TCRdb running MiXCR on the PCR reads. The repertoire holds about 21,000 distinct CDR3 sequences, with approximately 48% as singletons. Germline V lookup: CDR1 MDHEN, CDR2 SYDVKM. The CDR3 has 15 residues. V was pared by 4 bases and J by 7 bases, with 19 bases between. As for treatment: approximately nine-day PBMC culture with coronavirus spike peptide pools or control peptides (ViraFEST assay). This clonotype was counted between two and nine times. Its cognate antigen is unknown. The rearrangement links TRBV28 to TRBJ1-2; D gene uncertain. This clonotype originated in a human donor who received a COVID-19 vaccine. Sequenced material: CD4+ T cells from blood, cultured in vitro, taken before SARS-CoV-2 vaccination. CDR3 sequence reads: CASSYPALKVGGYTF. The CDR3 region has the DNA TGTGCCAGCAGTTACCCGGCATTGAAGGTCGGTGGCTACACCTTC.